This TCR beta chain was recovered during a study of blood T cell repertoires in COVID-19. Looking at the study overall: Sample material is recorded as cDNA or gDNA derived from T cells, B-cell-depleted T cells, or PBMCs.

Per the study methods: Reference gene primers were amplified, and this amplification served to estimate nucleated cell counts. Profiling relied on immunoSEQ multiplex PCR, and the TCRdb table lists in-frame clones only, not all of them. V and J calls and clone size are given by that table; D and trimming were obtained from the DNA. The repertoire holds 150,000 to 200,000 clones, with 85% as singletons. This clone was observed a few times. This receptor was identified in a human donor with acute or convalescent COVID-19. The donor label of this sample is uncertain. What was sequenced was peripheral blood.

The CDR3 spells CASSQVQVRTSGGSYEQYF. CDR3 nucleotide sequence: TGTGCCAGCAGCCAAGTGCAAGTTCGGACTAGCGGGGGGTCCTACGAGCAGTACTTC. The chain recombines TRBV4-2 with TRBJ2-7, with TRBD2 matching over 14 bases. J was trimmed by 1 base and V by 1 base; bases with no gene match: 9. The CDR3 contains 19 residues. In germline, CDR1 is LGHNA, CDR2 YNFKEQ.